This T cell receptor (beta chain) is from a study of neoadjuvant anti-PD-1 for oral cavity cancer. Stated time point: after neoadjuvant nivolumab, at surgical resection. V shed 0 bases and J shed 1 base, with 22 bases lying between them. The CDR3 is 20 amino acids. Germline V gives CDR1 SGHVS, CDR2 FQNEAQ. The protocol was immunoSEQ multiplex PCR, while the TCRdb copy is restricted to in-frame clones and leaves out a portion. The data contain 14,000 or so clones, more than 65% of them singletons. The J gene is TRBJ1-5, the V gene TRBV7-8; TRBD1 is a possible D gene (5 bases). The source was PBMCs, collected after nivolumab (anti-PD-1) treatment. This clonotype was sampled from a person between 40 and 85 years old with oral cavity squamous cell carcinoma. The CDR3 here is CASSLAGQGIVFWSNQPQHF. CDR3 nucleotides: TGTGCCAGCAGCTTAGCGGGGCAGGGTATAGTTTTCTGGAGCAATCAGCCCCAGCATTTT.